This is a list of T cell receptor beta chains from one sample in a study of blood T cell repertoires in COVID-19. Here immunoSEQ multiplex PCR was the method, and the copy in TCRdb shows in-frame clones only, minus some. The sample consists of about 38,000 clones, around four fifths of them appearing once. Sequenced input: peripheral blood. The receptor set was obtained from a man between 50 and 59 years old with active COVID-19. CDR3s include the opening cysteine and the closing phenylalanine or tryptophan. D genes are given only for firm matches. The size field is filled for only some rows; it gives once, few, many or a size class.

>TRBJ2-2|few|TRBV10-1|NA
CASSDGGTGELFF
TGCGCCAGCAGTGACGGGGGCACCGGGGAGCTGTTTTTT
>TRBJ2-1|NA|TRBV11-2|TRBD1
CASSRTGGLSYNEQFF
TGTGCCAGCAGCAGAACAGGGGGGCTCTCCTACAATGAGCAGTTCTTC
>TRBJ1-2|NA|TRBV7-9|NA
CASSGGGNYGYTF
TGTGCCAGCAGCGGTGGCGGGAACTATGGCTACACCTTC
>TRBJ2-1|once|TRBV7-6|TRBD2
CASSLEAGKRNEQFF
TGTGCCAGCAGCTTAGAAGCGGGGAAGAGGAATGAGCAGTTCTTC
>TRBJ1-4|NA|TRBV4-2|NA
CASSQVRGGSGEKLFF
TGTGCCAGCAGCCAAGTTCGGGGAGGGTCCGGAGAAAAACTGTTTTTT
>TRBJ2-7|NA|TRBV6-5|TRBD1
CASSYSGTGTYEQYF
TGTGCCAGCAGTTACTCCGGGACAGGGACGTACGAGCAGTACTTC
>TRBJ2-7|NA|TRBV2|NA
CASSEGGREQYF
TGTGCCAGCAGTGAAGGTGGGAGAGAGCAGTACTTC
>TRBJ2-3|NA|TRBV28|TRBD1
CASSRSPGQGVDTQYF
TGTGCCAGCAGCCGATCACCGGGACAGGGGGTGGATACGCAGTATTTT
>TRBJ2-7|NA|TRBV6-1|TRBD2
CASSERSSGSYEQYF
TGTGCCAGCAGTGAAAGGTCTAGCGGTTCCTACGAGCAGTACTTC
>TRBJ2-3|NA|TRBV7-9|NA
CASSPGGADTQYF
TGTGCCAGCAGCCCGGGGGGCGCAGATACGCAGTATTTT
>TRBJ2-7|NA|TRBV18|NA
CASSPTAGSTYEQYF
TGTGCCAGCTCACCAACAGCAGGGTCCACCTACGAGCAGTACTTC
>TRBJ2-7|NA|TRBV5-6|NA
CASSLAGRGDHYEQYF
TGTGCCAGCAGCTTGGCCGGCAGGGGGGACCACTACGAGCAGTACTTC
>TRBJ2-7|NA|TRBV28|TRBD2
CASSLWGAGVVYEQYF
TGTGCCAGCAGTTTATGGGGAGCGGGAGTCGTTTACGAGCAGTACTTC
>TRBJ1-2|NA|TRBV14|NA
CASSQVGTPLDYGYTF
TGTGCCAGCAGCCAAGTGGGTACACCTCTAGACTATGGCTACACCTTC
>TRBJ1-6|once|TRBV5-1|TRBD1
CASSLTGGNSPLHF
TGCGCCAGCAGCTTGACAGGGGGTAATTCACCCCTCCACTTT
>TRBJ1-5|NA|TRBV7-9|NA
CASSPGSDQPQHF
TGTGCCAGCAGCCCAGGGTCGGATCAGCCCCAGCATTTT
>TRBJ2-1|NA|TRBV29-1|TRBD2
CSVDSRDLYRGGLEEQFF
TGCAGCGTTGACTCTAGAGACCTTTACCGGGGGGGCCTTGAGGAGCAGTTCTTC
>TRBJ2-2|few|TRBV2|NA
CASSGVIPGELFF
TGTGCCAGCAGTGGAGTCATTCCCGGGGAGCTGTTTTTT
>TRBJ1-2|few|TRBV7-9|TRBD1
CASSLFTGGAGGYTF
TGTGCCAGCAGCCTTTTCACAGGGGGCGCCGGGGGCTACACCTTC
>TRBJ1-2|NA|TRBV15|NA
CATSRHRVGYGYTF
TGTGCCACCAGCAGACACAGGGTCGGCTATGGCTACACCTTC
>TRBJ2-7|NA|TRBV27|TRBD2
CASSSRTSGGYEQYF
TGTGCCAGCAGTTCCAGGACTAGCGGGGGGTACGAGCAGTACTTC
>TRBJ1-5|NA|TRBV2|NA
CASSDKAGGGDQPQHF
TGTGCCAGCAGTGATAAGGCAGGCGGGGGGGATCAGCCCCAGCATTTT
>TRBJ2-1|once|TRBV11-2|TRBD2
CASSLVGRRGGPTYNEQFF
TGTGCCAGCAGCTTAGTAGGGCGGCGGGGGGGCCCAACCTACAATGAGCAGTTCTTC
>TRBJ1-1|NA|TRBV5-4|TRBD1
CASSFEGTGGWMNTEAFF
TGTGCCAGCAGCTTCGAGGGGACAGGGGGTTGGATGAACACTGAAGCTTTCTTT
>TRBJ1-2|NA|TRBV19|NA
CASSPQTTANYGYTF
TGTGCCAGTAGTCCCCAGACAACGGCTAACTATGGCTACACCTTC
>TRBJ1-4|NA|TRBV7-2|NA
CASSFLGSNEKLFF
TGTGCCAGCAGCTTTTTGGGCTCGAATGAAAAACTGTTTTTT
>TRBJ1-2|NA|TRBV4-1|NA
CASSQAKQENYGYTF
TGCGCCAGCAGCCAAGCCAAGCAGGAAAACTATGGCTACACCTTC
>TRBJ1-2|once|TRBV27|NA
CASSLTSGGYYGYTF
TGTGCCAGCAGTTTAACGTCTGGGGGCTACTATGGCTACACCTTC
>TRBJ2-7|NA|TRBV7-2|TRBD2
CASSLGSGGSQYEQYF
TGTGCCAGCAGCTTAGGGAGCGGGGGGTCCCAGTACGAGCAGTACTTC
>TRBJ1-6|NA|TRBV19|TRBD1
CASSQGQGNSPLHF
TGTGCCAGTAGTCAGGGACAGGGAAATTCACCCCTCCACTTT
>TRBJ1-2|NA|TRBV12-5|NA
CASGLREGRYTF
TGTGCTAGTGGTTTGAGGGAGGGCCGCTACACCTTC
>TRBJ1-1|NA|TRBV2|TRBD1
CAGEGTVEAFF
TGTGCCGGAGAAGGGACAGTTGAAGCTTTCTTT
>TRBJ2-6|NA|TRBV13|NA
CASSLRRDSGANVLTF
TGTGCCAGCAGCTTGCGGAGGGATTCTGGGGCCAACGTCCTGACTTTC
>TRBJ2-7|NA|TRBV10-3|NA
CAISEIQSGEQYF
TGTGCCATCAGTGAGATACAGTCGGGAGAGCAGTACTTC
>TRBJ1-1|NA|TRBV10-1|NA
CANSDKRDTEAFF
TGCGCCAACTCGGACAAAAGGGACACTGAAGCTTTCTTT
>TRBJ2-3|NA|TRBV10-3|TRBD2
CAAGGSPDTQYF
TGTGCAGCGGGGGGGTCCCCAGATACGCAGTATTTT
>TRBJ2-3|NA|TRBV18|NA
CASSPDRRRNTQYF
TGTGCCAGCTCGCCTGACAGGCGTCGAAATACGCAGTATTTT
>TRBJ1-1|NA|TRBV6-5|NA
CASSWRGMNTEAFF
TGTGCCAGCAGCTGGAGGGGAATGAACACTGAAGCTTTCTTT